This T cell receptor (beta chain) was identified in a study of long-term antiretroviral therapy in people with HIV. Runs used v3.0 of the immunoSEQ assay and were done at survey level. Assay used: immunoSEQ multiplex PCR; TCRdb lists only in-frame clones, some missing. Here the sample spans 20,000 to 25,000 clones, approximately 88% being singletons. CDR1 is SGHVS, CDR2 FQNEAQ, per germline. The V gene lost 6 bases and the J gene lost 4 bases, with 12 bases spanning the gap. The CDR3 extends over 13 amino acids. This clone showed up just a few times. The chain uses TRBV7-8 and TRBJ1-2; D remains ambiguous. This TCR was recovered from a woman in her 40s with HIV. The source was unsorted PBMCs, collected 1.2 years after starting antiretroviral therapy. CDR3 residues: CASSLSELYGYTF. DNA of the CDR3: TGTGCCAGCAGTCTTTCGGAGCTCTATGGCTACACCTTC.